These 21 T cell receptor gamma chains were all obtained from the same sample, sequenced in a study of γδ T cells in repeated Plasmodium falciparum infection. Flow sorting of PBMC yielded separate Vgamma9/Vdelta2+ and Vdelta2-negative gammadelta T cell populations for bulk repertoire analysis. TCRdb made new clone calls on the multiplex PCR reads using CATT. The profile covers roughly 27,000 gamma-chain clones, with roughly 3.1% appearing a single time and roughly 30% taken by the ten largest. Sequencing used gamma-delta T cells from blood. The source of these receptors is a pool of human donors (malaria-infected and uninfected, not separated).

This clone showed up just a few times. This DNA translates differently at residue 5 from the TCRdb protein, which is that of a much larger clone; a read error is likely, and the protein shown is the DNA's own translation. The chain is built from TRGV8 and TRGJ1 or TRGJ2. No J segment appears in TCRdb, so it was assigned here by matching the sequence to germline. The CDR3 covers 13 residues. J lost 3 bases, V lost 5 bases, and 7 bases had no gene match. In germline, CDR1 is VENAVY, CDR2 YDSYNSRV. CDR3 residues: CATWGFSYYKKLF. The CDR3 DNA reads TGTGCCACCTGGGGTTTCTCTTATTATAAGAAACTCTTT.

This clone has at least ten counts. The same CDR3 arises from other DNA sequences in this sample as well. The chain carries TRGV2 and TRGJ1 or TRGJ2. The germline V gene has CDR1 EGSNGY and CDR2 YDSYNSKV. CDR3 size: 14 residues. After removal of 0 bases from V and 1 base from J, the junction contained 3 bases not matched to a gene. CDR3 sequence reads: CATWDGPNYYKKLF. CDR3 DNA sequence: TGTGCCACCTGGGACGGGCCAAATTATTATAAGAAACTCTTT.

In its sample, this clone was seen many times. V usage is TRGV3 and J usage is TRGJ1 or TRGJ2. CDR1 and CDR2 (germline): VTNTFY, YDVSTARD (reference sequence). This CDR3 spans 14 amino acids. The V gene end was trimmed by 3 bases and the J gene end by 6 bases; junction bases not matched to a gene: 11. The CDR3 is CATWDGGLVYKKLF. CDR3 in DNA: TGTGCCACCTGGGACGGAGGGCTGGTTTATAAGAAACTCTTT.

This clone was counted only a few times. A read error is likely here: a far larger clone is one base away. Other DNA sequences of this sample code for an identical CDR3. The rearrangement links TRGV4 to TRGJ1 or TRGJ2. The J gene was not available in TCRdb and was assigned here by matching the DNA to germline segments. The ends lost 1 base at V and 7 bases at J; junction bases unmatched: 7. The CDR3 consists of 13 residues. Germline CDR1 EGSTGY, CDR2 YDSYTSSV. CDR3 region: CATWDGSNYKKLF. CDR3 in DNA: TGTGCCACCTGGGATGGTTCCAACTATAAGAAACTCTTT.

This clone was seen many times. The rearrangement uses TRGV8 and TRGJ1 or TRGJ2. Germline V gene sequence: CDR1 VENAVY, CDR2 YDSYNSRV. The V gene end was trimmed by 1 base and the J gene end by 0 bases; junction bases not matched to a gene: 6. The CDR3 is made up of 15 amino acids. In DNA, the CDR3 is TGTGCCACCTGGGATAGCGGTTTGAATTATTATAAGAAACTCTTT. Amino acids: CATWDSGLNYYKKLF.

This clone has a count of ten or more. This sample includes further DNA sequences coding for the same CDR3. The chain joins TRGV8 to TRGJ1 or TRGJ2. Germline assignment: CDR1 VENAVY and CDR2 YDSYNSRV. V dropped 1 base and J dropped 3; count of bases not matched to a gene: 3. The CDR3 length is 13 residues. The CDR3 spells CATWDSRYYKKLF. The CDR3 DNA follows: TGTGCCACCTGGGATAGCCGTTATTATAAGAAACTCTTT.

This clone was recorded a few times. The TCRdb protein comes from a much larger clone and disagrees with this DNA's translation at residue 11, likely due to a read error; the protein given here is derived from the DNA. The gene calls are TRGV3 and TRGJ1 or TRGJ2. The J gene, left out of TCRdb, was set here by checking the DNA against germline. Germline V gene lookup returns CDR1 VTNTFY and CDR2 YDVSTARD (reference sequence). The J segment lost 2 bases and the V segment lost 0 bases, leaving 13 bases of the junction unmatched. The CDR3 covers 17 residues. The CDR3 is CATWDRRQPVYYYKKLF. The CDR3 DNA sequence: TGTGCCACCTGGGACAGGCGACAGCCCGTGTATTATTATAAGAAACTCTTT.

This clone was picked up many times. This likely stems from a read error, as it lies one base from a far larger clone. The V gene call reads TRGV2; no J gene was called. Germline V CDR1 and CDR2: EGSNGY, YDSYNSKV. The length of the CDR3 is 15 residues. CDR3 in DNA: TGTGCCACCTGGGACGGCTACATGAATTATTATAAGAAGCTCTTT. Amino acid sequence: CATWDGYMNYYKKLF.

Regarding this clone: Only one base separates this from a far larger clonotype, so it likely reflects a read error. The limits of the CDR3 on the DNA are not certain, so only TCRdb's listed CDR3 is given. No J gene was assigned, while the V gene was called as TRGV9. Termini included, the CDR3 measures 30 amino acids. The germline V gene has CDR1 GITISATS and CDR2 ISYDGTV (reference sequence). The CDR3 is CALWEQGLRNSLAVEQHLLSQVSIGRIQHF.

This clone was counted at least ten times. The V call is TRGV3, the J call TRGJ1 or TRGJ2. This CDR3 has 13 amino acids. V was pared by 5 bases and J by 6 bases, with 10 bases of the junction left unmatched. Germline V CDR1 and CDR2: VTNTFY, YDVSTARD (reference sequence). The CDR3 DNA is TGTGCCACCTGGGCCAAGGGTGCTTATAAGAAACTCTTT. It is translated as CATWAKGAYKKLF.

This clone was detected ten times or more. TCRdb's entry gives the protein of a much larger clone, which mismatches this DNA's translation at residue 6, likely from a read error; the protein reported here is translated from the DNA. The gene calls are TRGV2 and TRGJ1 or TRGJ2. J was trimmed by 8 bases and V by 3 bases; bases with no gene match: 10. CDR1 and CDR2 from the germline V gene are EGSNGY and YDSYNSKV. There are 13 residues in the CDR3. CDR3 sequence (DNA): TGTGCCACCTGGGACAGGAAGGGCGATAAGAAACTCTTT. As protein: CATWDRKGDKKLF.

This clone has more than one count but fewer than ten. The chain uses TRGV1 and TRGJ1 or TRGJ2. TRGV1 is given ORF status, its function remaining uncertain. The CDR3 is made up of 14 amino acids. The J segment lost 3 bases and the V segment lost 6 bases, leaving 11 bases of the junction unmatched. The DNA of the CDR3 is TGTGCCACCTGGACGGGGGGGATTTATTATAAGAAACTCTTT. This encodes CATWTGGIYYKKLF.

This clone showed up many times. A far larger clone is one base from this, pointing to a likely read error. Other DNA sequences in this specimen translate into the identical CDR3. The chain joins TRGV9 to TRGJ1 or TRGJ2. In the absence of a J gene in TCRdb, the DNA was matched to germline to assign it here. Germline CDR1 GITISATS, CDR2 ISYDGTV (reference sequence). The CDR3 has 14 residues. The CDR3 DNA sequence: TGCGCCTTGTGGGAGGTGCTACCGAATTATAAGAAACTCTTT. This codes for CALWEVLPNYKKLF.

This clone was recorded many times. V gene TRGV5 combines with J gene TRGJ1 or TRGJ2. The J gene is not listed in TCRdb, so it was assigned here from a DNA match to germline. Germline V gene lookup returns CDR1 VINAFY and CDR2 YDVSNSKD. V trimming: 0 bases; J trimming: 2 bases; junction bases outside the gene matches: 10. The CDR3 has 16 residues. The CDR3 loop is CATWDRPDLDYYKKLF. The CDR3 region has the DNA TGTGCCACCTGGGACAGGCCGGACCTCGATTATTATAAGAAACTCTTT.

This clone was seen ten or more times. A read error likely explains why the TCRdb protein, taken from a much larger clone, differs from this DNA's translation at residue 4; the protein shown is translated from the DNA. This chain links TRGV4 with TRGJ1 or TRGJ2. This CDR3 has 14 residues. Germline V gene data show CDR1 as EGSTGY and CDR2 as YDSYTSSV. The CDR3 here is CATRDGRVNYKKLF. The CDR3 nucleotides are TGTGCCACCCGGGATGGGCGGGTGAATTATAAGAAACTCTTT.

Points on this clone: The TCRdb protein comes from a much larger clone and disagrees with this DNA's translation at residue 5, likely due to a read error; the protein given here is derived from the DNA. V usage is TRGV9 and J usage is TRGJ1 or TRGJ2. Germline CDR1 and CDR2: GITISATS and ISYDGTV (reference sequence). The CDR3 consists of 14 residues. CDR3 sequence reads: CALWKVHGSYKKLF. The CDR3 DNA reads as TGTGCCTTGTGGAAGGTGCATGGGAGTTATAAGAAACTCTTT.

This clone was counted a few times. The TCRdb protein comes from a much larger clone and disagrees with this DNA's translation at residue 14, likely due to a read error; the protein given here is derived from the DNA. This rearrangement joins TRGV9 to TRGJP. The J gene was missing in TCRdb and was found by matching the end of the DNA to germline. This CDR3 has 17 residues. The germline V gene has CDR1 GITISATS and CDR2 ISYDGTV (reference sequence). CDR3 DNA: TGTGCCTTGTGGGAGGGCCCCCGAGAGTTGGGCAAAAAAGTCAAGGTATTT. Its translation: CALWEGPRELGKKVKVF.

This clone was seen many times. An end of the junction differs from the germline gene, which may be a read error. The chain uses TRGV3 and TRGJ1 or TRGJ2. This CDR3 contains 14 residues. In germline, CDR1 is VTNTFY, CDR2 YDVSTARD (reference sequence). CDR3 sequence (DNA): TGTGCCACCTGGGGCAGGCCTAAGGATTATAAGAAACTCTTT. Encoded protein: CATWGRPKDYKKLF.

This clone was counted many times. TCRdb pairs this DNA with a much larger clone's protein that differs at residue 3, likely a read error; the protein shown was translated from the DNA. The chain has TRGV9 and TRGJ1 or TRGJ2. Looked up from germline, CDR1 is GITISATS and CDR2 is ISYDGTV (reference sequence). The CDR3 contains 15 residues. The CDR3 DNA reads TGTGCCTCGTGGGAGGTGGGGACAAATTATTATAAGAAACTCTTT. Its translation: CASWEVGTNYYKKLF.

A word on this clone: A far larger clone is one base from this, pointing to a likely read error. Other DNA sequences in this specimen translate into the identical CDR3. This sequence joins TRGV4 and TRGJ1 or TRGJ2. The CDR3 sequence is 14 residues long. The V gene's germline CDR1 is EGSTGY and CDR2 YDSYTSSV. This chain's CDR3 is CATWDGRVNYKKLF. The CDR3 DNA reads as TGTGCCACTTGGGATGGGCGGGTGAATTATAAGAAACTCTTT.

This clone was seen repeatedly, ten times or more. Only one base separates this from a far larger clonotype, so it likely reflects a read error. The same CDR3 can be traced to other DNA sequences in this sample. V usage is TRGV9 and J usage is TRGJ1 or TRGJ2. The CDR3 has 13 amino acids. The V gene's germline CDR1 is GITISATS and CDR2 ISYDGTV (reference sequence). The CDR3 loop is CALWEVLYYKKLF. The CDR3 region has the DNA TGTGCCCTGTGGGAGGTGCTTTATTATAAGAAACTCTTT.